The T cell receptor beta chain under discussion was sequenced for a study of CD8 T cells in ankylosing spondylitis. Study-level points and caveats: Characteristic of ankylosing spondylitis blood, it appeared, was a TCR beta motif comprising eight highly homologous variants. Reportedly, significant enrichment of disease-linked clones occurred in matched ankylosing spondylitis synovial fluid. In synovial fluid and blood from reactive arthritis, some motif variants were previously reported.

Notes on this clonotype: The antigen is unknown.

The ends were cut back, 2 bases at V and 3 bases at J, with 14 bases in the middle. The length of the CDR3 is 15 residues. The germline gives CDR1 SGHAT, CDR2 FQNNGV. Generation of TCR beta libraries employed quantitative 5'-RACE incorporating molecular barcodes. TCRdb recomputed calls from the 5' RACE reads with MiXCR, one row per CDR3 protein. The repertoire holds 31,000 or so distinct CDR3 sequences, 30% seen once, with 45% to 55% in the top ten. This sequence originates from a male donor with ankylosing spondylitis. The specimen was synovial fluid, either unsorted or a sorted T cell fraction (not recorded which). V is TRBV11-2 and J is TRBJ2-7, with a tentative D call TRBD2 (6 bases). Written as DNA, the CDR3 is TGTGCCAGCAGCTTACGAGGGACTGGTATCTACGAGCAGTACTTC. This translates into CASSLRGTGIYEQYF.